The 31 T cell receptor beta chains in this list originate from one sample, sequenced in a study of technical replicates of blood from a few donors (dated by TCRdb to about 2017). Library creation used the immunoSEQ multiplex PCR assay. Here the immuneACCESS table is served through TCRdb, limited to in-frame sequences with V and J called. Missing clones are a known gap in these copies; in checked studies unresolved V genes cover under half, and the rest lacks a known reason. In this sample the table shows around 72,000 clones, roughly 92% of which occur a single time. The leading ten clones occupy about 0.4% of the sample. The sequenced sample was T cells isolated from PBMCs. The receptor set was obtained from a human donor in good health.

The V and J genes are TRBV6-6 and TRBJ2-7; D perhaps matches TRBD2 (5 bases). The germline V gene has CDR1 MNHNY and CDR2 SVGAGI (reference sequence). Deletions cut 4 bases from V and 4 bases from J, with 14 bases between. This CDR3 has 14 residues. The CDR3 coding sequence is TGTGCCAGCAGTTCTGTGTGGAGGTGGTACGAGCAGTACTTC. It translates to CASSSVWRWYEQYF.

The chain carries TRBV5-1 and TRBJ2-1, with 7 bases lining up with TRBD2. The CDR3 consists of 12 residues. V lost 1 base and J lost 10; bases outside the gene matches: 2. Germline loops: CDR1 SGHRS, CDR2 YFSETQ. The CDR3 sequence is CASSLRGSEQFF. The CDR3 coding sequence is TGCGCCAGCAGCTTGCGCGGGAGCGAGCAGTTCTTC.

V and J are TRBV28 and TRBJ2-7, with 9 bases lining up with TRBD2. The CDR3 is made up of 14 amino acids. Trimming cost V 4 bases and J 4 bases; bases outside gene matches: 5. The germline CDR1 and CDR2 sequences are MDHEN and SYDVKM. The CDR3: CASSSPGLAYEQYF. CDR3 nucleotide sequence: TGTGCCAGCAGTTCGCCGGGACTAGCTTACGAGCAGTACTTC.

The CDR3 nucleotides read TGTGCCAGCAGTGAGTTGGCTAGCGGGAGGGCCTTCCAAGAGACCCAGTACTTC. It yields the protein CASSELASGRAFQETQYF. The chain is built from TRBV2 and TRBJ2-5, with 12 nucleotides matching TRBD2. The J segment lost 1 base and the V segment lost 3 bases, leaving 9 bases of the junction unmatched. CDR3 size: 18 residues. The germline gives CDR1 SNHLY, CDR2 FYNNEI.

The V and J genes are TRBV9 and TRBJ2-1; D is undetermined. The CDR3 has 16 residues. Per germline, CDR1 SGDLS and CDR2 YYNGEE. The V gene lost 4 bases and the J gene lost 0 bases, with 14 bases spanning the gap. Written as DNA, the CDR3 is TGTGCCAGCAGCTTTTCGCCCTCGGGCTCCTACAATGAGCAGTTCTTC. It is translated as CASSFSPSGSYNEQFF.

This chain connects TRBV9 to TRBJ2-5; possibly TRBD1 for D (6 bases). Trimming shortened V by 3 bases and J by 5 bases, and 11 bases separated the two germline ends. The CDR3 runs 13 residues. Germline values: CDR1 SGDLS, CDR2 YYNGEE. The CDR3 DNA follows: TGTGCCAGCAGCGGCAGGGGATTTGAGACCCAGTACTTC. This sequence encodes CASSGRGFETQYF.

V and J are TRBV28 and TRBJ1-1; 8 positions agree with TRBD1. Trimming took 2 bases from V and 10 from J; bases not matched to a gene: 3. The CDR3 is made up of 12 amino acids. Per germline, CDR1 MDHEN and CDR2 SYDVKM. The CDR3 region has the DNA TGTGCCAGCAGTTTAACAGGGGGTGGAGCTTTCTTT. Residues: CASSLTGGGAFF.

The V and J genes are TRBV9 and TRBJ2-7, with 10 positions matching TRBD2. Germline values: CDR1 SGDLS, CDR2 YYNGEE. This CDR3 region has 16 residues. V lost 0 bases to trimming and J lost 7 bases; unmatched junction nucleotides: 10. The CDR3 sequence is CASSVEPGLARDEQYF. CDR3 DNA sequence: TGTGCCAGCAGCGTAGAACCGGGACTAGCGAGAGATGAGCAGTACTTC.

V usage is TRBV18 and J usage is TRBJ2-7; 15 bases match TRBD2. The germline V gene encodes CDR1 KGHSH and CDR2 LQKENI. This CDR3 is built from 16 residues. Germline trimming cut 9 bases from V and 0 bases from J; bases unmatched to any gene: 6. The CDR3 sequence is CASGLAGGRSSYEQYF. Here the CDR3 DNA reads TGTGCCAGTGGACTAGCGGGAGGGCGTAGCTCCTACGAGCAGTACTTC.

CDR3 in amino acids: CASSWGGSLQPQHF. The CDR3 DNA sequence: TGTGCCAGCAGTTGGGGAGGGAGCTTACAGCCCCAGCATTTT. The chain combines TRBV27 with TRBJ1-5; no clear D. The V and J ends lost 4 bases and 7 bases respectively, with 14 bases between them. The germline CDR1 and CDR2 sequences are MNHEY and SMNVEV (reference sequence). CDR3 length: 14 residues.

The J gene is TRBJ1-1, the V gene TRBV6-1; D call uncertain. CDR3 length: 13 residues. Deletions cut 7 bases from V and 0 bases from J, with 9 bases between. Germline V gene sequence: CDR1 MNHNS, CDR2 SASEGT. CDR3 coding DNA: TGTGCCAGCAAGAATTACATGAACACTGAAGCTTTCTTT. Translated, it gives CASKNYMNTEAFF.

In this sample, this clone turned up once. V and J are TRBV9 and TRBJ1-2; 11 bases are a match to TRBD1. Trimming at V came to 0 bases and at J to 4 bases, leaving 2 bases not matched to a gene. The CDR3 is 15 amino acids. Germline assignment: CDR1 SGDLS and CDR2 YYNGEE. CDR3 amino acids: CASSVGDRGSYGYTF. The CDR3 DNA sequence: TGTGCCAGCAGCGTAGGGGACAGGGGGTCCTATGGCTACACCTTC.

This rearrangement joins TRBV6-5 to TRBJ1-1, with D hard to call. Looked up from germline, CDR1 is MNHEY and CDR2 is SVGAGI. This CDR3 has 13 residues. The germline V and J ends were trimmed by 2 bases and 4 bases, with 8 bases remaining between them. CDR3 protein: CASSYRGSTEAFF. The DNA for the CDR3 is TGTGCCAGCAGTTACCGGGGATCCACTGAAGCTTTCTTT.

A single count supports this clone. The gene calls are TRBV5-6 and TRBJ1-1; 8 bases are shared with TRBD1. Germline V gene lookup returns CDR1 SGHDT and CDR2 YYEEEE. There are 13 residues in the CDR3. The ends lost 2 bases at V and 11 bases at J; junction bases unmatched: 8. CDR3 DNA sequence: TGTGCCAGCAGCTTCTTTGACAGGGGCTTGGCTTTCTTT. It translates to CASSFFDRGLAFF. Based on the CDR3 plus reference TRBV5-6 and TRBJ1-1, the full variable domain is DAGVTQSPTHLIKTRGQQVTLRCSPKSGHDTVSWYQQALGQGPQFIFQYYEEEERQRGNFPDRFSGHQFPNYSSELNVNALLLGDSALYLCASSFFDRGLAFFGQGTRLTVV.

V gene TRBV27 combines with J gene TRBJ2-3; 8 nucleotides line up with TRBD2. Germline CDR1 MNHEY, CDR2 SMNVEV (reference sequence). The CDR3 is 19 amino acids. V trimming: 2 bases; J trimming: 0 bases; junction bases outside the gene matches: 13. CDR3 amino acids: CASSLLFSGRWGSTDTQYF. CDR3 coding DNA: TGTGCCAGCAGTTTACTCTTCAGCGGGAGATGGGGGAGCACAGATACGCAGTATTTT.

Here the CDR3 reads CASSQEGLAGLYEQYF. The CDR3 DNA reads as TGTGCCAGCAGCCAGGAGGGACTAGCGGGTTTATACGAGCAGTACTTC. The rearrangement uses TRBV4-2 and TRBJ2-7; 12 nucleotides match TRBD2. Per the germline V gene, CDR1 is LGHNA and CDR2 is YNFKEQ. The V gene end was trimmed by 3 bases and the J gene end by 4 bases; junction bases not matched to a gene: 7. This CDR3 spans 16 amino acids.

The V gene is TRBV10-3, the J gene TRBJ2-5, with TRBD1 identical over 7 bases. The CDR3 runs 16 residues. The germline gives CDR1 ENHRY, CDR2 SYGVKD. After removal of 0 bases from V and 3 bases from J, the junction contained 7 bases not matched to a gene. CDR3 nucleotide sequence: TGTGCCATCAGTGAGTCCTTACAGACAGGGAAAGAGACCCAGTACTTC. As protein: CAISESLQTGKETQYF.

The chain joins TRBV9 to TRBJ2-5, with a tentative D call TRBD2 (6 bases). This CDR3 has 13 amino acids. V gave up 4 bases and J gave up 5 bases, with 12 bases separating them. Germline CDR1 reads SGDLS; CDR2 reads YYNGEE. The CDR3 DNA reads TGTGCCAGCAGCTTCCGGGACTTTGAGACCCAGTACTTC. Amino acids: CASSFRDFETQYF.

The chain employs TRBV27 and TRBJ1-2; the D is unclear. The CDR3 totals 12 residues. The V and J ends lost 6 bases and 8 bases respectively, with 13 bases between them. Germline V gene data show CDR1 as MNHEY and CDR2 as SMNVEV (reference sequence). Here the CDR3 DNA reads TGTGCCAGCAGAGGCCCGGGTTGGGGCTACACCTTC. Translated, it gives CASRGPGWGYTF.

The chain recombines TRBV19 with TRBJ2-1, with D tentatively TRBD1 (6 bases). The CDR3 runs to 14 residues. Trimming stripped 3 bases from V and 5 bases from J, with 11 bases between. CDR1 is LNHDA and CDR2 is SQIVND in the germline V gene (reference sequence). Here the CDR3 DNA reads TGTGCCAGTAGTATTCACGGGACAAACAATGAGCAGTTCTTC. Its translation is CASSIHGTNNEQFF.

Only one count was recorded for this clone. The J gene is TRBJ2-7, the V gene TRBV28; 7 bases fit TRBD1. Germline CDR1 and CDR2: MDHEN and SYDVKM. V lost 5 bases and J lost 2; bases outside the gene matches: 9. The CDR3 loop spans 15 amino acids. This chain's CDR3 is CASSPTPGTAYEQYF. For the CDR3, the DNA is TGTGCCAGCAGTCCCACCCCCGGGACAGCCTACGAGCAGTACTTC.

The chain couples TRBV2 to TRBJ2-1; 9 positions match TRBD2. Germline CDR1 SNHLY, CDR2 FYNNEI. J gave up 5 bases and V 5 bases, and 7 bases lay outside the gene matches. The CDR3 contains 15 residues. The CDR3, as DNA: TGTGCCAGCAGTTTACTAGCGGGTGGGAACAATGAGCAGTTCTTC. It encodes CASSLLAGGNNEQFF.

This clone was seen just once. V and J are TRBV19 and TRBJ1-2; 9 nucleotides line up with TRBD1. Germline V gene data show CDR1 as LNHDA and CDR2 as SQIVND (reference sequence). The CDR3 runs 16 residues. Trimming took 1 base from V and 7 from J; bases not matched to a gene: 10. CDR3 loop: CASSIGWRTGVGGYTF. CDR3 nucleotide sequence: TGTGCCAGTAGTATAGGATGGAGGACAGGGGTCGGTGGCTACACCTTC. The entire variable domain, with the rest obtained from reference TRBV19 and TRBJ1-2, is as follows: DGGITQSPKYLFRKEGQNVTLSCEQNLNHDAMYWYRQDPGQGLRLIYYSQIVNDFQKGDIAEGYSVSREKKESFPLTVTSAQKNPTAFYLCASSIGWRTGVGGYTFGSGTRLTVV.

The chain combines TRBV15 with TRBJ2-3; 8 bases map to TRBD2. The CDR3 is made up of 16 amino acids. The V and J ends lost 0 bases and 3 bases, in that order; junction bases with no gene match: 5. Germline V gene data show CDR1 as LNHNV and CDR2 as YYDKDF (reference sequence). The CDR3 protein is CATSRDLGGRTDTQYF. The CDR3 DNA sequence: TGTGCCACCAGCAGAGATCTTGGCGGGAGGACAGATACGCAGTATTTT.

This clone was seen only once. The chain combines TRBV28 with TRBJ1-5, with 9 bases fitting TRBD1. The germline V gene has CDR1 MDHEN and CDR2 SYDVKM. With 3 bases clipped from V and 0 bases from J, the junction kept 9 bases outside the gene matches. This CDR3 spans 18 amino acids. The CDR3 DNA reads TGTGCCAGCAGTTTTTACCGGGACAGGGACTTTAGCAATCAGCCCCAGCATTTT. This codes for CASSFYRDRDFSNQPQHF.

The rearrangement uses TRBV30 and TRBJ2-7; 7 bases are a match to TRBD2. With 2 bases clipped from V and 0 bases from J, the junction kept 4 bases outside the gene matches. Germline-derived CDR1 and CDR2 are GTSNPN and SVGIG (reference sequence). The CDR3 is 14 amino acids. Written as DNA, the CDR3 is TGTGCCTGGAGTTCGGGGACTATCTCCTACGAGCAGTACTTC. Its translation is CAWSSGTISYEQYF.

The CDR3: CSARTGENTEAFF. CDR3 nucleotide sequence: TGCAGCGCCCGGACAGGGGAGAACACTGAAGCTTTCTTT. The chain has TRBV29-1 and TRBJ1-1; the match to TRBD1 covers 9 bases. This CDR3 comprises 13 residues. Germline CDR1 is SQVTM and CDR2 is ANQGSEA. V dropped 7 bases and J dropped 1; count of bases not matched to a gene: 4.

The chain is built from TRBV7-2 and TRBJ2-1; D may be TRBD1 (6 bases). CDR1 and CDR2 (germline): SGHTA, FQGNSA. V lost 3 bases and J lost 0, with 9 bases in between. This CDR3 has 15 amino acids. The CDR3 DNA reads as TGTGCCAGCAGCTTTAGCAGGGGCTCCTACAATGAGCAGTTCTTC. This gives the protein CASSFSRGSYNEQFF.

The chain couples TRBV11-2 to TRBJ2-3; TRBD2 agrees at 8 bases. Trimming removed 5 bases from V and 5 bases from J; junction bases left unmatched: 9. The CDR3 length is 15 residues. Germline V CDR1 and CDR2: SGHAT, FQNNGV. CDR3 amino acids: CASSPLAGGRDTQYF. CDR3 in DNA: TGTGCCAGCAGCCCGTTGGCGGGAGGTAGAGATACGCAGTATTTT. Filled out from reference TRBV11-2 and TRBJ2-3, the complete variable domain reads EAGVAQSPRYKIIEKRQSVAFWCNPISGHATLYWYQQILGQGPKLLIQFQNNGVVDDSQLPKDRFSAERLKGVDSTLKIQPAKLEDSAVYLCASSPLAGGRDTQYFGPGTRLTVL.

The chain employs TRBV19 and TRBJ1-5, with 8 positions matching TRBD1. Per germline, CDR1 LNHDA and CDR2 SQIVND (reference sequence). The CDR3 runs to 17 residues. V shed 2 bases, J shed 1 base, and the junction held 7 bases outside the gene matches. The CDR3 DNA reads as TGTGCCAGTAGTATAACCGGGACAGGCTTCAGCAATCAGCCCCAGCATTTT. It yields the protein CASSITGTGFSNQPQHF.

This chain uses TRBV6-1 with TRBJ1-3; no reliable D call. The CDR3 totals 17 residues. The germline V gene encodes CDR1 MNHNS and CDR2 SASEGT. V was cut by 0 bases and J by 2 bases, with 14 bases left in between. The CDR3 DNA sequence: TGTGCCAGCAGTGAAGCGCCCCAGGCCCTTACTGGAAACACCATATATTTT. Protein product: CASSEAPQALTGNTIYF.